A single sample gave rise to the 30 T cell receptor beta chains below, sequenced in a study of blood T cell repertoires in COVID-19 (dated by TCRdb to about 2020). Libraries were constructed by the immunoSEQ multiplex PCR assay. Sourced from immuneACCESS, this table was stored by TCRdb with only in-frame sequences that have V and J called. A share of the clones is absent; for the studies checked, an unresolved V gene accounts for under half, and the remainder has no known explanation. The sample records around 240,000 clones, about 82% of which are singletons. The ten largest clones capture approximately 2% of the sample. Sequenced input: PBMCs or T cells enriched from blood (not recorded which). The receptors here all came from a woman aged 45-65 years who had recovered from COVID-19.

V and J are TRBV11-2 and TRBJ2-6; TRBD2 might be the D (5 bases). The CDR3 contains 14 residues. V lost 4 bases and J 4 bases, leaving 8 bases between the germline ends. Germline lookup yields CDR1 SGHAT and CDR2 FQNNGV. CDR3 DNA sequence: TGTGCCAGCAGCTCACCGGGAGGGGCCAACGTCCTGACTTTC. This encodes CASSSPGGANVLTF.

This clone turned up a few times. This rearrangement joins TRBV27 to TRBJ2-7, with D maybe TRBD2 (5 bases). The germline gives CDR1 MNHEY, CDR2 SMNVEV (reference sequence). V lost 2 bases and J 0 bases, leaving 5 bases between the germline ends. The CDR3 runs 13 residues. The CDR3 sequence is CASSLSGSYEQYF. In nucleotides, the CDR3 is TGTGCCAGCAGTTTAAGCGGCTCCTACGAGCAGTACTTC.

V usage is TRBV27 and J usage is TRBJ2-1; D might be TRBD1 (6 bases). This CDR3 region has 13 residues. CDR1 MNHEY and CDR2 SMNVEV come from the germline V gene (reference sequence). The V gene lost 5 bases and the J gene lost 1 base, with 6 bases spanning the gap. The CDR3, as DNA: TGTGCCAGCAGTACAGGGTCCTACAATGAGCAGTTCTTC. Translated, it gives CASSTGSYNEQFF.

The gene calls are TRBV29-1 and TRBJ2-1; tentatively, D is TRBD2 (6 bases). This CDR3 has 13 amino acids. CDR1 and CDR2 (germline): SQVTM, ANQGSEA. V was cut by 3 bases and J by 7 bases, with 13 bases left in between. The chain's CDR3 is CSVERGLGNEQFF. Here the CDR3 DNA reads TGCAGCGTTGAGCGGGGCCTCGGGAATGAGCAGTTCTTC.

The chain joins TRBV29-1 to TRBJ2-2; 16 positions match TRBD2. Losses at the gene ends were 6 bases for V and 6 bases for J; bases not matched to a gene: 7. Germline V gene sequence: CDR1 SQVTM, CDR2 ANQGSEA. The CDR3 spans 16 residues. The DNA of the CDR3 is TGCAGCGTGCGGGGACTAGCGGGGGGGCCGCCCGGGGAGCTGTTTTTT. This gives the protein CSVRGLAGGPPGELFF.

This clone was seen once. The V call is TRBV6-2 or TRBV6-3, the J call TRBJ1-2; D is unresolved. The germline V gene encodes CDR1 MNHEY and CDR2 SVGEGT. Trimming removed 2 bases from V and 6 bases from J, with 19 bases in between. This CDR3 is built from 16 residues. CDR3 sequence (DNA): TGTGCCAGCAGTTACGGTGGAGAGGCGCGGCTGAATGGCTACACCTTC. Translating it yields CASSYGGEARLNGYTF.

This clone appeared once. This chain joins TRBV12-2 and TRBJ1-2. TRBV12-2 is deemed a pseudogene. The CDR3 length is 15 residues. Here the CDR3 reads CASRPQPGFGYGYTF. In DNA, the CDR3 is TGTGCAAGTCGCCCCCAACCGGGTTTTGGCTATGGCTACACCTTC.

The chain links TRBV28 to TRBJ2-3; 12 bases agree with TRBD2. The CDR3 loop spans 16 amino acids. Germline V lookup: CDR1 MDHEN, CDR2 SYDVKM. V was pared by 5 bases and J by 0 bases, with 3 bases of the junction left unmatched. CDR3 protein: CASSRGTSGSTDTQYF. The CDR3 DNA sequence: TGTGCCAGCAGTCGAGGGACTAGCGGGAGCACAGATACGCAGTATTTT.

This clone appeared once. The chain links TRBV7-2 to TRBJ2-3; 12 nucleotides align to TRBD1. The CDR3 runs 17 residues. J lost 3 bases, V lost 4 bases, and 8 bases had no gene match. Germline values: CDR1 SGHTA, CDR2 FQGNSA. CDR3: CASSSGQGAKTTDTQYF. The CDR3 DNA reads TGTGCCAGCAGCTCGGGACAGGGGGCAAAGACGACAGATACGCAGTATTTT.

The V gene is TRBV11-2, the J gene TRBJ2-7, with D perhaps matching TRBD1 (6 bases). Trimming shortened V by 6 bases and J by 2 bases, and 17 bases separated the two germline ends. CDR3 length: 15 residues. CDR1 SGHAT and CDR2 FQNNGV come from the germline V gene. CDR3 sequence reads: CASRTPGTRTYEQYF. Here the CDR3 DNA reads TGTGCCAGCAGGACGCCCGGGACACGGACCTACGAGCAGTACTTC.

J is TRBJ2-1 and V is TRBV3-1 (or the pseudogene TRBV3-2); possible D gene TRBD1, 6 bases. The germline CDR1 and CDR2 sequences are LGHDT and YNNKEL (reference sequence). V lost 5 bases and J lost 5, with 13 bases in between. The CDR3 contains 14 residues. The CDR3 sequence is CASSFPGQNNEQFF. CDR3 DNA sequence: TGTGCCAGCAGCTTTCCTGGACAGAACAATGAGCAGTTCTTC.

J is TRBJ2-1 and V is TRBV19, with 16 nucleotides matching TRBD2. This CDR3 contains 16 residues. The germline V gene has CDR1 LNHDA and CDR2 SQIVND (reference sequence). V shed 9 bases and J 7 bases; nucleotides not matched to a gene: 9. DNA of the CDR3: TGTGCCAGCGTAGGGACTAGCGGGAGGGCCAGAAATGAGCAGTTCTTC. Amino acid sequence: CASVGTSGRARNEQFF.

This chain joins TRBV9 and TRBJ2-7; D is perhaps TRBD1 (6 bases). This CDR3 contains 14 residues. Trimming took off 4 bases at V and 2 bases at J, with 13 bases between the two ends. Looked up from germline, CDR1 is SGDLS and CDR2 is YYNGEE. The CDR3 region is CASSLWDKPYEQYF. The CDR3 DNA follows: TGTGCCAGCAGCTTATGGGACAAGCCCTACGAGCAGTACTTC. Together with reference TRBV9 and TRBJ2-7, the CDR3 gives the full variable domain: DSGVTQTPKHLITATGQRVTLRCSPRSGDLSVYWYQQSLDQGLQFLIQYYNGEERAKGNILERFSAQQFPDLHSELNLSSLELGDSALYFCASSLWDKPYEQYFGPGTRLTVT.

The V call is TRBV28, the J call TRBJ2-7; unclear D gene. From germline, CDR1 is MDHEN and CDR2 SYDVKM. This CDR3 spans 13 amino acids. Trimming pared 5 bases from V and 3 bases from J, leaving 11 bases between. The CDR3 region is CASSQSPGYEQYF. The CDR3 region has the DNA TGTGCCAGCAGTCAAAGCCCGGGCTACGAGCAGTACTTC. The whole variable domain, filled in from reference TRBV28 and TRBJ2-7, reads DVKVTQSSRYLVKRTGEKVFLECVQDMDHENMFWYRQDPGLGLRLIYFSYDVKMKEKGDIPEGYSVSREKKERFSLILESASTNQTSMYLCASSQSPGYEQYFGPGTRLTVT.

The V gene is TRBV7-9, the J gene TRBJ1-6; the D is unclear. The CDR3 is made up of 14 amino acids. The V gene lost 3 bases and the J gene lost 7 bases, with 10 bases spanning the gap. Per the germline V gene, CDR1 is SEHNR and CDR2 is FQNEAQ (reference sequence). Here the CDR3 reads CASSFTRVNSPLHF. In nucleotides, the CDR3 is TGTGCCAGCAGCTTTACTAGGGTGAATTCACCCCTCCACTTT.

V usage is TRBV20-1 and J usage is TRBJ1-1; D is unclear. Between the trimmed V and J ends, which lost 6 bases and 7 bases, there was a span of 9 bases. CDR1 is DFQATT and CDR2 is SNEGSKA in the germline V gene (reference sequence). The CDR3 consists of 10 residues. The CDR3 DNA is TGCAGTGCCGTGACACATGAAGCTTTCTTT. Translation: CSAVTHEAFF.

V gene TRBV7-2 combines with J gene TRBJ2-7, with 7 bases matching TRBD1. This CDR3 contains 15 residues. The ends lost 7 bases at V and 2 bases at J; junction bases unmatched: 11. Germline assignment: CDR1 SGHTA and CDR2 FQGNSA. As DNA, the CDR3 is TGTGCCAGCACCAACCCCTGGGGACAGACCTACGAGCAGTACTTC. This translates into CASTNPWGQTYEQYF.

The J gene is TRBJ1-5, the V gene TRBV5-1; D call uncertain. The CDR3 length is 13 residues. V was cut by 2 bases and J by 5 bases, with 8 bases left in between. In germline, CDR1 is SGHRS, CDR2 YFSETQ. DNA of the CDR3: TGCGCCAGCAGCTTTGGGCCCGATCAGCCCCAGCATTTT. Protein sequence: CASSFGPDQPQHF.

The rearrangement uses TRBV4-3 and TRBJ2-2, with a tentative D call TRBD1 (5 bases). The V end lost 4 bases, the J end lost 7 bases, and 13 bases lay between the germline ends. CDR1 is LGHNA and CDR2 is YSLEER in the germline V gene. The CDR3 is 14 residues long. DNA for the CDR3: TGCGCCAGCAGCCGCCGCAGGGTGAACGGGGAGCTGTTTTTT. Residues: CASSRRRVNGELFF.

The CDR3 DNA sequence: TGTGCCATCAGGCCGGACAGGGAAGATCAGCCCCAGCATTTT. Residues: CAIRPDREDQPQHF. The V call is TRBV10-3, the J call TRBJ1-5; TRBD1 aligns across 8 bases. Germline CDR1 and CDR2: ENHRY and SYGVKD. The ends lost 6 bases at V and 5 bases at J; junction bases unmatched: 6. The CDR3 covers 14 residues.

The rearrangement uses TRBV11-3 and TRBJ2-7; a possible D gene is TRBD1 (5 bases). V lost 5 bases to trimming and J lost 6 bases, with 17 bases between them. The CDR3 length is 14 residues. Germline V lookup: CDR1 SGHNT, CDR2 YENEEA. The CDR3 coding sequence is TGTGCCAGCAGCCTTCTTTTTCAGGGATCCGAGCAGTACTTC. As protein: CASSLLFQGSEQYF.

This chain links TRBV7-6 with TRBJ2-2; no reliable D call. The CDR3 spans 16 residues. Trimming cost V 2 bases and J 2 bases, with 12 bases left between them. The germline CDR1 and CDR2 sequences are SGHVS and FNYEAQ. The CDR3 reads CASSLSAIRNTGELFF. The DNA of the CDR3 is TGTGCCAGCAGCTTAAGCGCCATCCGAAACACCGGGGAGCTGTTTTTT. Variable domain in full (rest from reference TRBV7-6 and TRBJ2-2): GAGVSQSPRYKVTKRGQDVALRCDPISGHVSLYWYRQALGQGPEFLTYFNYEAQQDKSGLPNDRFSAERPEGSISTLTIQRTEQRDSAMYRCASSLSAIRNTGELFFGEGSRLTVL.

CDR3 protein: CASSSPDREGYTF. In DNA form, the CDR3 reads TGTGCCAGCAGCTCACCGGACAGGGAAGGCTACACCTTC. The chain carries TRBV5-6 and TRBJ1-2, with 8 bases fitting TRBD1. This CDR3 is 13 amino acids long. Trimming took 3 bases from V and 8 from J; bases not matched to a gene: 6. Germline lookup yields CDR1 SGHDT and CDR2 YYEEEE.

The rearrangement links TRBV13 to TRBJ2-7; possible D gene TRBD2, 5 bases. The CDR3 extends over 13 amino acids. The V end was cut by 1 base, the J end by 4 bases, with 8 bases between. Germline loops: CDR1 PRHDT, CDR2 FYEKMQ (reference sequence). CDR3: CASSLVREYEQYF. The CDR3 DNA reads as TGTGCCAGCAGCTTAGTCCGGGAATACGAGCAGTACTTC.

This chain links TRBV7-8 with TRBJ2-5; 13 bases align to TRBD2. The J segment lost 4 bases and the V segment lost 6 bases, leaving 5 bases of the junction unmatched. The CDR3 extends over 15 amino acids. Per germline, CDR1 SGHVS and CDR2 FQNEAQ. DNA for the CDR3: TGTGCCAGCAGTAGTGGACTAGCGGGAGCAGAGACCCAGTACTTC. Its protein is CASSSGLAGAETQYF.

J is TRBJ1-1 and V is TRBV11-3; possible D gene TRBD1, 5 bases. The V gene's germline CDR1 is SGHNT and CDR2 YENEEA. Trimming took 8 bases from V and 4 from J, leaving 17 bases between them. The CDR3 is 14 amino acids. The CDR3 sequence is CASAATQGSTEAFF. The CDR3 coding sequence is TGTGCCAGCGCGGCCACGCAGGGAAGCACTGAAGCTTTCTTT.

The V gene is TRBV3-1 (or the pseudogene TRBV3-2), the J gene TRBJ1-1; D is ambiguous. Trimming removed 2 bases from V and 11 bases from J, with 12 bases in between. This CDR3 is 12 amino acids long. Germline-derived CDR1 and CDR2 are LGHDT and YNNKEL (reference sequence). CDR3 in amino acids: CASSQSRGGAFF. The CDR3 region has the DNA TGTGCCAGCAGCCAAAGCCGGGGTGGGGCTTTCTTT.

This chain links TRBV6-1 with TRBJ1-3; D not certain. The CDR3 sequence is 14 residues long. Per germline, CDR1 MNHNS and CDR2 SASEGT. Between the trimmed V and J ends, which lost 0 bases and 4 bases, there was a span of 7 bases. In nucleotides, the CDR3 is TGTGCCAGCAGTGAAGCTTATAGAGGAAACACCATATATTTT. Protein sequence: CASSEAYRGNTIYF.

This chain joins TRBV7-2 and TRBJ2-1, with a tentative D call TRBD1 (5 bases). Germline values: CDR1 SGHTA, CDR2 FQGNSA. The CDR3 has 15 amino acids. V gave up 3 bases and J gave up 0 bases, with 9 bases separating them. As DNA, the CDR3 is TGTGCCAGCAGCTTCCGACAGAGCTCCTACAATGAGCAGTTCTTC. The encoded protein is CASSFRQSSYNEQFF.

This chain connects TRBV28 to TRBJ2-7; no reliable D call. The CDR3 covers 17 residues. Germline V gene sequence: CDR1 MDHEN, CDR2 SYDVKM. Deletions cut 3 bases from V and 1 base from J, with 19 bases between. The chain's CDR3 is CASSFPHFKTSSYEQYF. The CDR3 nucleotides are TGTGCCAGCAGTTTTCCCCACTTCAAGACATCTTCCTACGAGCAGTACTTC. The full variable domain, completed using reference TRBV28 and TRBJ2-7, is DVKVTQSSRYLVKRTGEKVFLECVQDMDHENMFWYRQDPGLGLRLIYFSYDVKMKEKGDIPEGYSVSREKKERFSLILESASTNQTSMYLCASSFPHFKTSSYEQYFGPGTRLTVT.